Sequencing of this TCR beta chain was carried out in a study of T cells after yellow fever vaccination. Study summary: By means of CD3, CD45RA, CCR7 and CD95, the EM, EMRA, CM and Tscm memory subsets were sorted.

There are many counts of this clonotype. Per germline, CDR1 KGHDR and CDR2 SFDVKD. V gave up 5 bases and J gave up 4 bases, with 10 bases separating them. The CDR3 is 14 residues long. Synthesis of TCR cDNA relied on 5'RACE template switching, which attached a universal primer site and UMIs. TCRdb processed the 5' RACE reads anew with MiXCR; each CDR3 protein has one entry. This sample has about 58,000 distinct CDR3 sequences, with approximately 6% found just once. This sequence joins TRBV24-1 and TRBJ2-2; D may be TRBD1 (5 bases). This receptor was identified in a man younger than 30 who received the YFV17D yellow fever vaccine. Sequencing was performed on PBMCs, either bulk or a sorted T-cell subset (CD4+, CD8+, memory, or dextramer-sorted; not recorded which), taken on the day of the yellow fever booster vaccination. CDR3 nucleotide sequence: TGTGCCACCAGTGTCAGGGATGGCACCGGGGAGCTGTTTTTT. Its translation is CATSVRDGTGELFF.